The rows below give T cell receptor beta chains drawn from one sample of a study of siplizumab effects on memory and regulatory T cells. Clones were sequenced by immunoSEQ multiplex PCR, and TCRdb holds only the in-frame ones, with some missing. The data show 99,000 or so clones, 93% seen once. Sequences were obtained from Tregs sorted from blood. These receptors all stem from a human donor in good health. Both conserved end residues are part of each CDR3. A D gene is named only where the DNA matches it firmly. Some rows mark clone size as missing; the rest say once, few, many or name a class of expanded clone.

abundance	j_gene	d_gene	v_gene	CDR3aa	CDR3nt
NA	TRBJ2-3	NA	TRBV9	CASSVDITDTQYF	TGTGCCAGCAGCGTAGATATCACAGATACGCAGTATTTT
NA	TRBJ2-2	TRBD1	TRBV5-4	CASSTGQGITGELFF	TGTGCCAGCAGCACAGGACAGGGAATCACCGGGGAGCTGTTTTTT
NA	TRBJ1-2	TRBD1	TRBV7-8	CASSLGYRGNYGYTF	TGTGCCAGCAGCTTAGGGTACAGGGGCAACTATGGCTACACCTTC
NA	TRBJ2-1	TRBD2	TRBV11-3	CASSGWAGGEYNEQFF	TGTGCCAGCAGTGGTTGGGCGGGAGGGGAATATAATGAGCAGTTCTTC
NA	TRBJ2-1	NA	TRBV9	CASSVDGTPYNEQFF	TGTGCCAGCAGCGTAGACGGTACCCCCTACAATGAGCAGTTCTTC
NA	TRBJ2-7	TRBD1	TRBV18	CASSPQGAHEQYF	TGTGCCAGCTCACCACAGGGGGCCCACGAGCAGTACTTC
NA	TRBJ2-3	TRBD1	TRBV5-1	CASRDRGYNTDTQYF	TGCGCCAGCAGGGACAGGGGCTATAACACAGATACGCAGTATTTT
NA	TRBJ1-5	NA	TRBV9	CASSVGWSGNQPQHF	TGTGCCAGCAGCGTAGGTTGGAGTGGCAATCAGCCCCAGCATTTT
NA	TRBJ2-1	TRBD2	TRBV6-6	CASSPQLAGVDGEQFF	TGTGCCAGCAGTCCCCAACTAGCGGGAGTTGATGGTGAGCAGTTCTTC
NA	TRBJ2-1	NA	TRBV30	CACIPGAKDNEQFF	TGTGCCTGCATACCAGGGGCGAAGGACAATGAGCAGTTCTTC
NA	TRBJ1-1	TRBD1	TRBV7-7	CASSLNRDRGWNTEAFF	TGTGCTAGCAGCTTGAACCGGGACAGGGGGTGGAACACTGAAGCTTTCTTT
NA	TRBJ2-1	NA	TRBV6-1	CASSENRGREDEQFF	TGTGCCAGCAGTGAGAACAGGGGGCGGGAGGATGAGCAGTTCTTC
NA	TRBJ2-3	TRBD1	TRBV5-1	CASSPGTGVRNTQYF	TGCGCCAGCAGCCCTGGGACAGGGGTTCGGAATACGCAGTATTTT
NA	TRBJ2-7	TRBD2	TRBV7-2	CASSLVASGVSSYEQYF	TGTGCCAGCAGCTTAGTTGCTAGCGGGGTTAGCTCCTACGAGCAGTACTTC
NA	TRBJ2-1	TRBD2	TRBV5-1	CASSLVVAGPYNEQFF	TGCGCCAGCAGCTTGGTGGTAGCGGGACCCTACAATGAGCAGTTCTTC
NA	TRBJ2-5	TRBD2	TRBV5-6	CASSSQGLAGEYQETQYF	TGTGCCAGCAGCTCGCAAGGACTAGCGGGGGAGTACCAAGAGACCCAGTACTTC
NA	TRBJ1-2	NA	TRBV7-9	CASSEMGRLIYGYTF	TGTGCCAGCAGCGAGATGGGCAGGCTTATCTATGGCTACACCTTC
NA	TRBJ2-2	NA	TRBV6-1	CASRWTVLTGELFF	TGTGCCAGCAGGTGGACAGTCCTCACCGGGGAGCTGTTTTTT
NA	TRBJ2-1	NA	TRBV18	CASSRTPQVDEQFF	TGTGCCAGCTCAAGGACACCGCAGGTCGATGAGCAGTTCTTC
NA	TRBJ2-2	NA	TRBV5-4	CASSLGINPNTGELFF	TGTGCCAGCAGCTTGGGTATTAACCCGAACACCGGGGAGCTGTTTTTT
NA	TRBJ1-3	NA	TRBV12-5	CASGYGVRLSGNTIYF	TGTGCTAGTGGTTATGGTGTACGTCTCTCTGGAAACACCATATATTTT
NA	TRBJ2-3	NA	TRBV9	CASSVEAIHDTDTQYF	TGTGCCAGCAGCGTAGAGGCCATCCACGACACAGATACGCAGTATTTT
NA	TRBJ1-2	TRBD1	TRBV18	CASRNGTEYGYTF	TGTGCCAGCCGTAACGGGACAGAATATGGCTACACCTTC
NA	TRBJ1-2	NA	TRBV25-1	CASNDRRYCGYTF	TGTGCCAGCAACGACAGGCGGTATTGTGGCTACACCTTC
NA	TRBJ2-2	NA	TRBV6-1	CASIRGDTGELFF	TGTGCCAGCATACGTGGGGACACCGGGGAGCTGTTTTTT
NA	TRBJ1-1	TRBD1	TRBV5-4	CASSSQGATEAFF	TGTGCCAGCAGCTCACAGGGGGCGACTGAAGCTTTCTTT
NA	TRBJ2-3	TRBD1	TRBV6-1	CASSVVGQDTDTQYF	TGTGCCAGCAGTGTTGTCGGACAGGACACAGATACGCAGTATTTT
NA	TRBJ1-2	TRBD1	TRBV18	CASSLRQGSNYGYTF	TGTGCCAGCTCCCTCAGACAGGGGTCGAACTATGGCTACACCTTC
NA	TRBJ1-2	NA	TRBV2	CASSERPGRGYTF	TGTGCCAGCAGTGAAAGGCCAGGTCGGGGCTACACCTTC
NA	TRBJ1-5	NA	TRBV30	CAWSWGGPLSNQPQHF	TGTGCCTGGAGCTGGGGGGGGCCACTGAGCAATCAGCCCCAGCATTTT
NA	TRBJ2-3	TRBD2	TRBV5-4	CASSLAVAGGTDTQYF	TGTGCCAGCAGCTTGGCCGTAGCGGGAGGTACAGATACGCAGTATTTT
NA	TRBJ1-5	NA	TRBV4-1	CASSPDGPHQPQHF	TGCGCCAGCAGCCCAGACGGGCCCCATCAGCCCCAGCATTTT
NA	TRBJ1-6	NA	TRBV6-5	CASSKRNPMDSPLHF	TGTGCCAGCAGTAAGAGGAACCCGATGGACTCACCCCTCCACTTT
NA	TRBJ2-1	TRBD2	TRBV7-2	CASSLEGTSGIF	TGTGCCAGCAGCTTAGAAGGGACTAGCGGGATCTTC
NA	TRBJ1-6	NA	TRBV18	CASSPGRAFGSPLHF	TGTGCCAGCTCACCCGGACGGGCCTTTGGTTCACCCCTCCACTTT
NA	TRBJ1-3	NA	TRBV30	CAWERGTGNTIYF	TGTGCCTGGGAAAGGGGGACTGGAAACACCATATATTTT
NA	TRBJ1-1	NA	TRBV7-9	CASSYHRDTEAFF	TGTGCCAGCAGCTATCACAGGGACACTGAAGCTTTCTTT
NA	TRBJ2-7	NA	TRBV5-5	CASSLAPQGTYEQYF	TGTGCCAGCAGCTTGGCGCCCCAGGGGACCTACGAGCAGTACTTC
NA	TRBJ1-2	NA	TRBV27	CASRPGTATNYGYTF	TGTGCCAGCAGGCCCGGCACAGCTACTAACTATGGCTACACCTTC
NA	TRBJ2-6	TRBD1	TRBV19	CASSPRQGVLSGANVLTF	TGTGCCAGTAGTCCCAGACAGGGGGTCCTCTCTGGGGCCAACGTCCTGACTTTC
once	TRBJ2-5	NA	TRBV5-4	CASSLGGPSPETQYF	TGTGCCAGCAGCTTGGGGGGACCCTCCCCGGAGACCCAGTACTTC
NA	TRBJ2-1	TRBD2	TRBV18	CASSTPHTGTSDLRSYNEQFF	TGTGCCAGCTCAACCCCCCATACCGGGACTAGCGATCTGCGCTCCTACAATGAGCAGTTCTTC